These T cell receptor beta chains were read from a single sample in a study of OX40 agonist ivuxolimab in advanced cancers. The method was immunoSEQ multiplex PCR; TCRdb's version includes in-frame clones alone and lacks a portion of them. The sample has about 54,000 clones; roughly 86% are singletons. The source was CD4+ or CD8+ T cells sorted from blood, collected in a trial of the OX40 agonist ivuxolimab. The receptor set was obtained from an adult with an advanced solid tumor such as melanoma, head and neck, liver or kidney cancer. CDR3s include the opening cysteine and the closing phenylalanine or tryptophan.

>TRBV29-1
CSVELGRGQPQHF
>TRBV10-1
CASSETGNDEQFF
>TRBV9
CASSIGGKAAGELFF
>TRBV28
CATGALRGQGYEKLFF
>TRBV28
CASSLPGQVTEAFF
>TRBV6-6
CASRNWSNQPQHF
>TRBV7-2
CASSLDGTSGSYEQYF
>TRBV11-2
CASSFSRRDPGGETQYF
>TRBV18
CASSRDRGGQPQHF
>TRBV19
CASALQRNTGELFF
>TRBV5-1
CASSGQGGEETQYF
>TRBV10-3
CAISEIGQGELFF
>TRBV5-1
CASSLAGAGGTGDTQYF
>TRBV5-1
CASSSRDRGIEWTQYF
>TRBV18
CAPLKGEDTEAFF
>TRBV6-5
CASSSPTGGSGYTF
>TRBV5-4
CASSSAFRDSSYEQYF
>TRBV7-3
CASSLNRADNEQFF
>TRBV28
CASSFAGNGQPQHF
>TRBV2
CASRGAGNNSPLHF
>TRBV5-1
CASHPLAVAGETQYF
>TRBV7-9
CASSLEFGEKDTEAFF
>TRBV5-1
CASSGGLAGGPWGAYNEQFF
>TRBV7-6
CASSLGTGSTGELFF
>TRBV29-1
CSAHTGAYGYTF
>TRBV6-4
CASSRDGSGEQFF
>TRBV6-5
CASSYSPHGADTQYF
>TRBV5-6
CASSFGFRGGYEQYF
>TRBV7-6
CASSQTGASSGNTIYF
>TRBV5-1
CASDPTDAGELFF
>TRBV4-1
CASSQLTGANVLTF